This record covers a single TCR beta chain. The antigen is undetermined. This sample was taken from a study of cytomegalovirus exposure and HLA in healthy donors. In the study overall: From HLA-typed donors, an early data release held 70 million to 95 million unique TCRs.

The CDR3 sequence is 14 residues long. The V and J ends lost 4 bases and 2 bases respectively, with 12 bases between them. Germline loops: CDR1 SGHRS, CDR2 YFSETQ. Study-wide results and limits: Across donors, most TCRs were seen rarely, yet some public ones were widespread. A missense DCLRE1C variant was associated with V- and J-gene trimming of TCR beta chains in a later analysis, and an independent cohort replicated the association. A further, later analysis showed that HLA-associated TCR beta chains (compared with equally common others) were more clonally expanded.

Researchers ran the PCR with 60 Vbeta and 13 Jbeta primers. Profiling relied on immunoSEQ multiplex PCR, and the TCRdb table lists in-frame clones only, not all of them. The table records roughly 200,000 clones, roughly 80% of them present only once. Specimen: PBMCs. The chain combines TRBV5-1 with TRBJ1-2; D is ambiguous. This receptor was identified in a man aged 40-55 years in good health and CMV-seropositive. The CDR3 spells CASSVSQTNYGYTF. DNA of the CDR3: TGCGCCAGCAGCGTCTCACAGACAAACTATGGCTACACCTTC.